This TCR beta chain derives from a study of shared clonotypes between healthy human individuals. This table comes from immunoSEQ multiplex PCR, and its TCRdb copy is limited to in-frame clones, with some not included. The table has about 690,000 clones, about 90% seen once; the top ten hold 34%. The CDR3 has 15 amino acids. Germline-derived CDR1 and CDR2 are LNHDA and SQIVND (reference sequence). Trimming stripped 0 bases from V and 5 bases from J, with 13 bases between. V and J are TRBV19 and TRBJ1-1; D uncertain. The sample consisted of memory CD8+ T cells from PBMCs. Subset noted: CD45RO+ cells pooled with CCR7-negative TemRA cells. This receptor was taken from a man aged 18-30 years in good health. Some clones in this sample may be carry-over from other donors' samples. The CDR3 loop is CASSIDDTSGTEAFF. CDR3 sequence (DNA): TGTGCCAGTAGTATAGACGATACCAGTGGTACTGAAGCTTTCTTT. The full variable domain, rest sourced from reference TRBV19 and TRBJ1-1, is DGGITQSPKYLFRKEGQNVTLSCEQNLNHDAMYWYRQDPGQGLRLIYYSQIVNDFQKGDIAEGYSVSREKKESFPLTVTSAQKNPTAFYLCASSIDDTSGTEAFFGQGTRLTVV.